What follows are 30 T cell receptor beta chains derived from one specimen sequenced in a study of T cells after yellow fever vaccination. Each CDR3 protein is one row after TCRdb ran MiXCR on the 5' RACE reads. The repertoire holds hundreds of thousands of distinct CDR3 sequences, with 4.1% as singletons. Sample: PBMCs, taken 5 days after the yellow fever booster vaccination. The receptors shown here come from a man between 18 and 35 years old who received the YFV17D yellow fever vaccine.

This clonotype was seen many times. For the CDR3, the DNA is TGTGCCAGCAGCTTAGCTTTAACAGATACGCAGTATTTT. The encoded protein is CASSLALTDTQYF. V is TRBV11-2 and J is TRBJ2-3; D is unresolved. Germline assignment: CDR1 SGHAT and CDR2 FQNNGV. The CDR3 is made up of 13 amino acids. V lost 1 base to trimming and J lost 3 bases, with 5 bases between them.

Only a few counts were recorded for this clonotype. V gene TRBV19 combines with J gene TRBJ2-3, with TRBD2 matching over 9 bases. The CDR3 runs 14 residues. The germline gives CDR1 LNHDA, CDR2 SQIVND (reference sequence). Trimming took 9 bases from V and 5 from J; bases not matched to a gene: 9. CDR3 coding DNA: TGTGCCAGCCGTGCGGGGGGGGGCTTAGATACGCAGTATTTT. It yields the protein CASRAGGGLDTQYF.

This clonotype was detected ten times or more. The chain links TRBV3-1 to TRBJ2-3; no clear D. CDR3 length: 14 amino acids. Trimming removed 3 bases from V and 1 base from J, with 8 bases in between. CDR1 is LGHDT, CDR2 YNNKEL, per germline (reference sequence). CDR3 DNA sequence: TGTGCCAGCAGCCAGGTTGCGGGCACAGATACGCAGTATTTT. Translating it yields CASSQVAGTDTQYF.

This clonotype occurred a few times. This chain uses TRBV6-2 or TRBV6-3 with TRBJ1-2; the D is unclear. Germline CDR1 is MNHEY and CDR2 is SVGEGT. Trimming took off 0 bases at V and 4 bases at J, with 6 bases between the two ends. CDR3 length: 13 amino acids. This CDR3 reads CASSYSAAYGYTF. CDR3 in DNA: TGTGCCAGCAGTTACTCGGCAGCCTATGGCTACACCTTC.

This clonotype showed up many times. The chain carries TRBV4-3 and TRBJ1-1; D remains ambiguous. The CDR3 loop spans 13 amino acids. Trimming cost V 5 bases and J 4 bases, with 11 bases left between them. CDR1 LGHNA and CDR2 YSLEER come from the germline V gene. This CDR3 reads CASSSRLGTEAFF. CDR3 nucleotide sequence: TGCGCCAGCAGCTCCCGGTTGGGCACTGAAGCTTTCTTT.

This clonotype appeared many times. V and J are TRBV9 and TRBJ2-1; D unclear. Germline loops: CDR1 SGDLS, CDR2 YYNGEE. V was cut by 1 base and J by 1 base, with 6 bases left in between. The CDR3 is 14 residues long. The CDR3: CASSVKGSYNEQFF. The CDR3, as DNA: TGTGCCAGCAGCGTAAAAGGTTCCTACAATGAGCAGTTCTTC.

This clonotype has only a few counts. The J gene is TRBJ1-1, the V gene TRBV24-1; 7 bases line up with TRBD1. The CDR3 totals 13 residues. J gave up 0 bases and V 7 bases, and 1 base lay outside the gene matches. Germline assignment: CDR1 KGHDR and CDR2 SFDVKD. The CDR3 region has the DNA TGTGCCACCAGGGGGACAGTGAACACTGAAGCTTTCTTT. Amino acids: CATRGTVNTEAFF.

In this sample, this clonotype turned up a few times. CDR3 in DNA: TGTGCCATCAGTGGCTCGAGTAGCGGGGTTTCGGGCACCGGGGAGCTGTTTTTT. This gives the protein CAISGSSSGVSGTGELFF. V usage is TRBV10-3 and J usage is TRBJ2-2; 8 bases are shared with TRBD2. The germline V gene has CDR1 ENHRY and CDR2 SYGVKD. J was trimmed by 4 bases and V by 4 bases; bases with no gene match: 14. There are 18 residues in the CDR3.

The gene calls are TRBV3-1 and TRBJ2-5; 7 positions match TRBD1. The CDR3 is 16 amino acids. Trimming cost V 0 bases and J 0 bases; bases outside gene matches: 4. The germline gives CDR1 LGHDT, CDR2 YNNKEL (reference sequence). In DNA, the CDR3 is TGTGCCAGCAGCCAAGAGGCCAGGGGGAACCAAGAGACCCAGTACTTC. Translation: CASSQEARGNQETQYF.

This clonotype was found a few times. This chain connects TRBV5-6 to TRBJ1-1, with TRBD1 matching over 8 bases. The trim removed 4 bases at V and 5 bases at J, leaving 13 bases unmatched. In germline, CDR1 is SGHDT, CDR2 YYEEEE. The CDR3 contains 16 residues. The CDR3 spells CASSPQVSRGRTEAFF. In DNA form, the CDR3 reads TGTGCCAGCAGCCCTCAGGTGAGCAGGGGGCGTACTGAAGCTTTCTTT.

This clonotype has just a few counts. The chain couples TRBV5-6 to TRBJ2-7; TRBD1 aligns across 12 bases. The junction had 5 bases not matched to a gene; V was cut back by 4 bases and J by 3 bases. The germline V gene encodes CDR1 SGHDT and CDR2 YYEEEE. The CDR3 consists of 15 residues. The CDR3 loop is CASSVGQGADYEQYF. CDR3 coding DNA: TGTGCCAGCAGCGTGGGACAGGGGGCCGACTACGAGCAGTACTTC.

In this sample, this clonotype turned up many times. The V call is TRBV20-1, the J call TRBJ1-2; D may be TRBD1 (6 bases). Germline V gene lookup returns CDR1 DFQATT and CDR2 SNEGSKA (reference sequence). V was pared by 3 bases and J by 1 base, with 18 bases between. CDR3 size: 16 residues. CDR3 sequence reads: CSASALRDTFNYGYTF. CDR3 in DNA: TGCAGTGCTAGCGCGCTCCGGGACACATTTAACTATGGCTACACCTTC.

The table lists this clonotype with many counts. V and J are TRBV7-9 and TRBJ1-2; a possible D gene is TRBD1 (6 bases). Deletions cut 1 base from V and 8 bases from J, with 8 bases between. The CDR3 has 12 residues. The germline V gene has CDR1 SEHNR and CDR2 FQNEAQ (reference sequence). CDR3 bases: TGTGCCAGCAGCTTAGAGGGGGGAGGCTACACCTTC. Residues: CASSLEGGGYTF.

This chain uses TRBV24-1 with TRBJ2-5; 7 bases align to TRBD2. The germline gives CDR1 KGHDR, CDR2 SFDVKD. This CDR3 comprises 17 residues. V trimming: 3 bases; J trimming: 5 bases; junction bases outside the gene matches: 14. CDR3 region: CATSDPREDQLEETQYF. The CDR3 coding sequence is TGTGCCACCAGTGATCCCCGGGAGGATCAATTAGAGGAGACCCAGTACTTC.

A few counts support this clonotype. This sequence joins TRBV3-1 and TRBJ2-3; maybe TRBD2 (6 bases). The CDR3 covers 15 residues. CDR1 is LGHDT and CDR2 is YNNKEL in the germline V gene (reference sequence). The V and J ends lost 4 bases and 1 base respectively, with 12 bases between them. The CDR3 here is CASSPPSARTDTQYF. The CDR3 DNA follows: TGTGCCAGCAGCCCACCTAGCGCCCGCACAGATACGCAGTATTTT.

The CDR3 region has the DNA TGTGCCAGCAGCCCGGGGACAGCGCAATCTTATGGCTACACCTTC. It specifies CASSPGTAQSYGYTF. The genes are TRBV3-2 and TRBJ1-2; the D call of TRBD1 is as the table states it, not checked on the DNA. TRBV3-2 is tagged as a pseudogene. The CDR3 loop spans 15 amino acids.

The chain employs TRBV18 and TRBJ1-6, with D possibly matching TRBD1 (5 bases). The CDR3 contains 15 residues. The V and J ends lost 4 bases and 6 bases respectively, with 13 bases between them. Germline V CDR1 and CDR2: KGHSH, LQKENI. The CDR3 region has the DNA TGTGCCAGCTCACGGGACGCTGGAGGTAATTCACCCCTCCACTTT. This translates into CASSRDAGGNSPLHF.

V and J are TRBV11-2 and TRBJ2-1, with unresolved D. CDR3 length: 12 amino acids. Deletions cut 0 bases from V and 8 bases from J, with 5 bases between. Per the germline V gene, CDR1 is SGHAT and CDR2 is FQNNGV. In DNA, the CDR3 is TGTGCCAGCAGCTTAGATAGGGATGAGCAGTTCTTC. It codes for CASSLDRDEQFF.

This clonotype has a handful of counts. The chain has TRBV5-1 and TRBJ2-2, with TRBD1 identical over 7 bases. This CDR3 region has 14 residues. Per the germline V gene, CDR1 is SGHRS and CDR2 is YFSETQ. The trim removed 5 bases at V and 4 bases at J, leaving 5 bases unmatched. The CDR3, as DNA: TGCGCCAGCAGTTCCGACAGGGCCACCGGGGAGCTGTTTTTT. Its translation: CASSSDRATGELFF.

J is TRBJ1-1 and V is TRBV7-9; maybe TRBD1 (5 bases). The CDR3 is 15 amino acids. The germline V gene encodes CDR1 SEHNR and CDR2 FQNEAQ (reference sequence). Trimming stripped 1 base from V and 4 bases from J, with 13 bases between. The CDR3 bases are TGTGCCAGCAGCTTAGTGGGTCAGGGCGGCACTGAAGCTTTCTTT. This sequence encodes CASSLVGQGGTEAFF.

This clonotype was detected a few times. The V gene is TRBV5-5, the J gene TRBJ2-5, with 11 bases matching TRBD2. V lost 4 bases and J lost 4; bases outside the gene matches: 9. Per germline, CDR1 SGHKS and CDR2 YYEKEE (reference sequence). The CDR3 has 16 amino acids. Here the CDR3 reads CASSLRLAGWTETQYF. For the CDR3, the DNA is TGTGCCAGCAGCCTCCGACTAGCGGGGTGGACAGAGACCCAGTACTTC.

This clonotype has just a few counts. This chain links TRBV9 with TRBJ2-5; the D is unclear. This CDR3 has 13 residues. The V gene lost 5 bases and the J gene lost 4 bases, with 12 bases spanning the gap. Germline lookup yields CDR1 SGDLS and CDR2 YYNGEE. DNA for the CDR3: TGTGCCAGCAGGAGCGACGGAGTAGAGACCCAGTACTTC. This sequence encodes CASRSDGVETQYF. Based on the CDR3 plus reference TRBV9 and TRBJ2-5, the full variable domain is DSGVTQTPKHLITATGQRVTLRCSPRSGDLSVYWYQQSLDQGLQFLIQYYNGEERAKGNILERFSAQQFPDLHSELNLSSLELGDSALYFCASRSDGVETQYFGPGTRLLVL.

This clonotype was picked up many times. The chain couples TRBV4-3 to TRBJ2-3; 7 bases are a match to TRBD2. V dropped 3 bases and J dropped 6; count of bases not matched to a gene: 3. The CDR3 contains 13 residues. Germline V gene lookup returns CDR1 LGHNA and CDR2 YSLEER. CDR3 in amino acids: CASSQERGDTQYF. The CDR3, as DNA: TGCGCCAGCAGCCAGGAGCGGGGTGATACGCAGTATTTT.

At least ten counts were recorded for this clonotype. The V gene is TRBV29-1, the J gene TRBJ2-1; D is possibly TRBD1 (5 bases). V was trimmed by 1 base and J by 2 bases, leaving 15 bases between them. This CDR3 contains 16 residues. The germline V gene has CDR1 SQVTM and CDR2 ANQGSEA. CDR3 loop: CSVEGLDQGPYNEQFF. CDR3 DNA sequence: TGCAGCGTTGAAGGCCTCGACCAGGGCCCCTACAATGAGCAGTTCTTC.

The V call is TRBV20-1, the J call TRBJ2-7; D may be TRBD1 or TRBD2 (6 bases each). CDR1 DFQATT and CDR2 SNEGSKA come from the germline V gene (reference sequence). Trimming shortened V by 0 bases and J by 0 bases, and 12 bases separated the two germline ends. CDR3 length equals 15 residues. The CDR3 DNA follows: TGCAGTGCTAGAGATGAGGGGGGAAGCTCCTACGAGCAGTACGTC. It yields the protein CSARDEGGSSYEQYV.

This clonotype was counted a few times. The chain combines TRBV6-2 or TRBV6-3 with TRBJ2-2, with D possibly TRBD2 on 6 matching bases. Germline CDR1 reads MNHEY; CDR2 reads SVGEGT. The ends were cut back, 4 bases at V and 0 bases at J, with 12 bases in the middle. CDR3 size: 16 residues. Here the CDR3 reads CASSWIAVANTGELFF. The DNA of the CDR3 is TGTGCCAGCAGTTGGATAGCGGTAGCGAACACCGGGGAGCTGTTTTTT.

This clonotype was found a few times. The chain combines TRBV18 with TRBJ1-1; D gene unclear. The V end lost 4 bases, the J end lost 3 bases, and 6 bases lay between the germline ends. This CDR3 contains 12 residues. From germline, CDR1 is KGHSH and CDR2 LQKENI. Here the CDR3 DNA reads TGTGCCAGCTCACATTATGACACTGAAGCTTTCTTT. It translates to CASSHYDTEAFF.

The chain recombines TRBV6-5 with TRBJ1-2, with a possible D match to TRBD1 (6 bases). V was clipped by 2 bases and J by 3 bases, with 16 bases between them. Germline CDR1 reads MNHEY; CDR2 reads SVGAGI. The CDR3 loop spans 16 amino acids. CDR3 coding DNA: TGTGCCAGCAGTTACGTCGGGCACAGGGCCGACTATGGCTACACCTTC. Translating gives CASSYVGHRADYGYTF.

This clonotype was detected many times. This rearrangement joins TRBV7-9 to TRBJ2-7; TRBD1 aligns across 10 bases. The CDR3 has 13 residues. V shed 5 bases, J shed 6 bases, and the junction held 4 bases outside the gene matches. Germline V gene data show CDR1 as SEHNR and CDR2 as FQNEAQ (reference sequence). CDR3 in DNA: TGTGCCAGCAGCCCCCGGGACAGGGGCGAGCAGTACGTC. Its translation is CASSPRDRGEQYV.

In its sample, this clonotype was seen many times. The V and J genes are TRBV20-1 and TRBJ1-6; D uncertain. The germline V and J ends were trimmed by 1 base and 0 bases, with 10 bases remaining between them. The CDR3 is made up of 16 amino acids. The V gene's germline CDR1 is DFQATT and CDR2 SNEGSKA (reference sequence). DNA for the CDR3: TGCAGTGCTAGAGTGACCGGGAGCTCCTATAATTCACCCCTCCACTTT. This translates into CSARVTGSSYNSPLHF.